Only one count was recorded for the clone carrying this T cell receptor (beta chain). The authors sequenced TCR beta from blood CD8+ and CD4+ T cells. FACS enriched CD8+ TEMRA cells, while bulk CD8+ and CD4+ were negatively isolated. The entry originates in a study of CD8 T cells in Susac syndrome. Germline V lookup: CDR1 SGHRS, CDR2 YFSETQ. The ends were cut back, 6 bases at V and 1 base at J, with 14 bases in the middle. This CDR3 has 14 amino acids. A quantity of about 0.5 to 1 ug RNA underwent reverse transcription using random hexamers. It was immunoSEQ multiplex PCR that amplified TCR beta CDR3 across 54 Vbeta and 13 Jbeta. Each CDR3 protein is one row after TCRdb ran MiXCR on the immunoSEQ multiplex PCR reads. The data show 100,000 to 150,000 distinct CDR3 sequences, about 94% seen once.

The sample consisted of CD4+ T cells from PBMCs. The source is a human donor in good health. This rearrangement joins TRBV5-1 to TRBJ2-7, with D perhaps given as TRBD1 or TRBD2 (5 bases each). CDR3 nucleotides: TGCGCCAGCAAGGACAACAGCGGATCCTACGAGCAGTACTTC. Translated: CASKDNSGSYEQYF.